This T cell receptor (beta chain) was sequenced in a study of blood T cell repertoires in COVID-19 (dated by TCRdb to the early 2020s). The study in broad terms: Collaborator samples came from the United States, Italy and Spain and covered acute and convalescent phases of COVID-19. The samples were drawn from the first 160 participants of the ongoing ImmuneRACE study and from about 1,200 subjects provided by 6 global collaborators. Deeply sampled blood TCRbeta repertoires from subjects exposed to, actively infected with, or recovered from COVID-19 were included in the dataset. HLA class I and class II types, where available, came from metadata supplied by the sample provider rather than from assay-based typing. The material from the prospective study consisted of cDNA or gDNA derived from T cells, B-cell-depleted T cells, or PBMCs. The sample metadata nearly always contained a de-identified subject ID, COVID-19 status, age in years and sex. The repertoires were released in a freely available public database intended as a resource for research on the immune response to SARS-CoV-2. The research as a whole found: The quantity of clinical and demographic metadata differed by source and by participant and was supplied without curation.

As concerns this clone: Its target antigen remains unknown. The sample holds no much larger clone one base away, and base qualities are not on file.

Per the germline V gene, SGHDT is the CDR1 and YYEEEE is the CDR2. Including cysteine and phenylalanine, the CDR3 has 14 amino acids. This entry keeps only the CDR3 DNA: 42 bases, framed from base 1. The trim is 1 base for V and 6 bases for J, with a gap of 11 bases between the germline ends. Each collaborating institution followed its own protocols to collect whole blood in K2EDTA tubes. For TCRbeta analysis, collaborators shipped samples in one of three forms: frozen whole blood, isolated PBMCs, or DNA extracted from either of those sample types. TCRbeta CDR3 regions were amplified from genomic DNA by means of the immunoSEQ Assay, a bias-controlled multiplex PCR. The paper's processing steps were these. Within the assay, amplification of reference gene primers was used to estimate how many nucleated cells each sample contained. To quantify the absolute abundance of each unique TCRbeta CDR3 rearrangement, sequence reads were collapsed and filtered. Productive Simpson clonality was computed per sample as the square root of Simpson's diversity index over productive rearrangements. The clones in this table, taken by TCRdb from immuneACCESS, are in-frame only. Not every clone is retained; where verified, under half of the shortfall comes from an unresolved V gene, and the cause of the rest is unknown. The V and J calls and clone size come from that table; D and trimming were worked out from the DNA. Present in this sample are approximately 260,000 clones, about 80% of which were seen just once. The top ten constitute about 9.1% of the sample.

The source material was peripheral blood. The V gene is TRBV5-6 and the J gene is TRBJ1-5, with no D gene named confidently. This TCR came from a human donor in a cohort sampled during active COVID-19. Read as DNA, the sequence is TGTGCCAGCAGCTTGTTCCAGGTCACTCAGCCCCAGCATTTT. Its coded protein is CASSLFQVTQPQHF.